This T cell receptor beta chain was found in a study of regulatory T cells in long-lasting Graves disease. Study-wide background: New Graves' disease cases had less than 3 months of antithyroid drugs.

This clonotype was seen ten or more times. What it binds is unknown. The germline V gene has CDR1 ENHRY and CDR2 SYGVKD. V lost 10 bases, J lost 1 base, and 17 bases stayed unmatched. The CDR3 sequence is 17 residues long. Building of the TCR beta libraries involved iRepertoire HTBI primers and Arm-PCR of CDR3 regions. A single record per CDR3 protein comes from TCRdb applying MiXCR to the multiplex PCR reads. The repertoire consists of 400,000 to 500,000 distinct CDR3 sequences, with under 15% occurring once and the leading ten covering about a sixth. Time point meaning: newly diagnosed GD, antithyroid drugs for less than 3 months. Scientists built the TCR library using RNA that was extracted from PBMCs. Study-wide points: TRBV28, TRBJ1-2 and TRBJ2-5 emerged as the favored segments in persistent disease.

In addition, the sample was reused for a study of T cells in Graves' hyperthyroidism and ophthalmopathy. That work adds: With the HTBI primer set, the TCR CDR3 went through a first round of RT-PCR.

The chain couples TRBV10-3 to TRBJ2-7; 9 bases are shared with TRBD2. This TCR derives from a woman between 25 and 40 years old with Graves disease. This sample comprised peripheral blood mononuclear cells (PBMCs), obtained at new diagnosis, from a patient treated with antithyroid drugs. In DNA form, the CDR3 reads TGTGCCACCCGAGGAGCGGGAGGAAACCACGGATCCTACGAGCAGTACTTC. Amino acids: CATRGAGGNHGSYEQYF.